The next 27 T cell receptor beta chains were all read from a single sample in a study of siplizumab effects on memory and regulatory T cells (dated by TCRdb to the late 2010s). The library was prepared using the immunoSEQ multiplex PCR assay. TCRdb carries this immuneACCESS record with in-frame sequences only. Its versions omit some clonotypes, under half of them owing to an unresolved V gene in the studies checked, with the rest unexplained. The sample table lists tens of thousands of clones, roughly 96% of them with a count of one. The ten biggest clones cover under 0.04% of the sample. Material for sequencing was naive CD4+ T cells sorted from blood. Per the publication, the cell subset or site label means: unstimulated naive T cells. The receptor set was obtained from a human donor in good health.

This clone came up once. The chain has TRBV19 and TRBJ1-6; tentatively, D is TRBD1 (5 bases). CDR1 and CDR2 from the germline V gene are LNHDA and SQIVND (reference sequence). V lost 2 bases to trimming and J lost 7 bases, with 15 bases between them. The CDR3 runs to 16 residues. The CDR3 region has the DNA TGTGCCAGTAGTATACGGTCGGGGGGAAGAAATTCACCCCTCCACTTT. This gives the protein CASSIRSGGRNSPLHF. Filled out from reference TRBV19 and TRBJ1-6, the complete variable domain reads DGGITQSPKYLFRKEGQNVTLSCEQNLNHDAMYWYRQDPGQGLRLIYYSQIVNDFQKGDIAEGYSVSREKKESFPLTVTSAQKNPTAFYLCASSIRSGGRNSPLHFGNGTRLTVT.

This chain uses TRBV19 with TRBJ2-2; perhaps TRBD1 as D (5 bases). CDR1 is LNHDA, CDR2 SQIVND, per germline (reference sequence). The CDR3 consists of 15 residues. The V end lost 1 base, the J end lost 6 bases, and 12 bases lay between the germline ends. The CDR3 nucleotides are TGTGCCAGTAGTATAGGACAGTCTGGGGCCGGGGAGCTGTTTTTT. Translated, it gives CASSIGQSGAGELFF.

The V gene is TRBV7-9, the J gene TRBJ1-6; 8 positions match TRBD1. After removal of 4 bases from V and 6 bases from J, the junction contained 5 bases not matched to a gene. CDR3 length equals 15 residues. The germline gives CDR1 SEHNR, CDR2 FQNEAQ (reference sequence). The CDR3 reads CASSWADRVNSPLHF. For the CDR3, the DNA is TGTGCCAGCAGCTGGGCGGACAGGGTTAATTCACCCCTCCACTTT.

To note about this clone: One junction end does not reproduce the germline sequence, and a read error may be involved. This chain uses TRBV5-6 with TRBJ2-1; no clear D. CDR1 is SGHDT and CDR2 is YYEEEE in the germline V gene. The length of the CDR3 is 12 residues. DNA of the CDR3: TGTGCCAGCAGCTTGGATAAAGGGTATGGGCTCTTC. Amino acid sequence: CASSLDKGYGLF.

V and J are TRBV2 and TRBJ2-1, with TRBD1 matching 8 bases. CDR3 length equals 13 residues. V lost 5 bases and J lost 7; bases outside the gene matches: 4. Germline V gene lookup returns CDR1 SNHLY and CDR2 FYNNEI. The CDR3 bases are TGTGCCAGCAGTTCAGGGGGCGGGAATGAGCAGTTCTTC. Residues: CASSSGGGNEQFF.

Here the CDR3 reads CASSPDLTGELFF. The CDR3 DNA reads as TGCGCCAGCAGCCCGGACCTTACCGGGGAGCTGTTTTTT. This chain joins TRBV5-1 and TRBJ2-2; D gene uncertain. V was clipped by 4 bases and J by 5 bases, with 9 bases between them. The CDR3 consists of 13 residues. From germline, CDR1 is SGHRS and CDR2 YFSETQ.

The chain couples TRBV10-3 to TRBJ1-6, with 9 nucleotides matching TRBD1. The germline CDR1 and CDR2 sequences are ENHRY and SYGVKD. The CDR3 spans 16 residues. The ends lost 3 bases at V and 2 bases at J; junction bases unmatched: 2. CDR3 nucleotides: TGTGCCATCAGTGAAACAGGGGGCACCTATAATTCACCCCTCCACTTT. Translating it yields CAISETGGTYNSPLHF.

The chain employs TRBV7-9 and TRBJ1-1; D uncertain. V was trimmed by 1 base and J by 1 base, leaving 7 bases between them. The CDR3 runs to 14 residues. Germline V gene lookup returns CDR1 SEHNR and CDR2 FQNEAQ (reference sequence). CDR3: CASSLDQGNTEAFF. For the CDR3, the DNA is TGTGCCAGCAGCTTAGACCAAGGGAACACTGAAGCTTTCTTT.

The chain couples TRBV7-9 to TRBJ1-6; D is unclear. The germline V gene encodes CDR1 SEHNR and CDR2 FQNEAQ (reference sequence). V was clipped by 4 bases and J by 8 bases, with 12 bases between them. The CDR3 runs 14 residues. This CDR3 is CASSWYNGDSPLHF. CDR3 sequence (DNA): TGTGCCAGCAGCTGGTACAATGGGGATTCACCCCTCCACTTT.

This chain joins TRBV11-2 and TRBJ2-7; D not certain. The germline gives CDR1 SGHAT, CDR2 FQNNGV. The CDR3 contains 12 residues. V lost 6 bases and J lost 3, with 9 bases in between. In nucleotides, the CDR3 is TGTGCCAGCAGGCTAGACGGCTACGAGCAGTACTTC. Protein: CASRLDGYEQYF.

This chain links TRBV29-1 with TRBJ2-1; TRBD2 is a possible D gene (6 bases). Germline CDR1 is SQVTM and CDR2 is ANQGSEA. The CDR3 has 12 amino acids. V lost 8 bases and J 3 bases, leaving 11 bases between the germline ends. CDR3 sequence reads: CSPWGLYNEQFF. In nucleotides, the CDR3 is TGCAGCCCCTGGGGACTCTACAATGAGCAGTTCTTC.

The CDR3 DNA reads as TGCGCCAGCAGCCAAGACCCCCGGGGAGAGACCCAGTACTTC. Protein: CASSQDPRGETQYF. This chain links TRBV4-3 with TRBJ2-5, with a tentative D call TRBD2 (5 bases). The CDR3 runs to 14 residues. Germline CDR1 LGHNA, CDR2 YSLEER. V was pared by 0 bases and J by 4 bases, with 9 bases between.

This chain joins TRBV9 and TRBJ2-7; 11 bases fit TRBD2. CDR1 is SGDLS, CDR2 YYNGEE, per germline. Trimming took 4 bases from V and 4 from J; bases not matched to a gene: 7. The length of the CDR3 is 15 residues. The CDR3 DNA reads TGTGCCAGCAGCTCTAGCGGGGGGCAACGGTACGAGCAGTACTTC. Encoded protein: CASSSSGGQRYEQYF.

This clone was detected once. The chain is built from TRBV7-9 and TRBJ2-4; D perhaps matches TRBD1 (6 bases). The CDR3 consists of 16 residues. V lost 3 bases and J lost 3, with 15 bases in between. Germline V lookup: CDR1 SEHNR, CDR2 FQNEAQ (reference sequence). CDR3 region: CASSFADRQNKNIQYF. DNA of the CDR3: TGTGCCAGCAGCTTTGCAGACAGGCAGAACAAAAACATTCAGTACTTC.

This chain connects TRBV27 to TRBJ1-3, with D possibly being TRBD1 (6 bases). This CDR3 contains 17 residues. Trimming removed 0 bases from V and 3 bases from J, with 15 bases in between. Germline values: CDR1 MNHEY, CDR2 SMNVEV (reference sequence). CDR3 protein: CASSLSPMGAGGNTIYF. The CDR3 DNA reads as TGTGCCAGCAGTTTATCGCCGATGGGGGCGGGTGGAAACACCATATATTTT.

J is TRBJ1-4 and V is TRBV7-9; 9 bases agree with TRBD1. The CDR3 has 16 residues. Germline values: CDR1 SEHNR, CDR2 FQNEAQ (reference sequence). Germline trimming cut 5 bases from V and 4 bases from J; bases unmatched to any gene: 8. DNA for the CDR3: TGTGCCAGCAGCCAAAGGACAGGGGAGTTTAATGAAAAACTGTTTTTT. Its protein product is CASSQRTGEFNEKLFF.

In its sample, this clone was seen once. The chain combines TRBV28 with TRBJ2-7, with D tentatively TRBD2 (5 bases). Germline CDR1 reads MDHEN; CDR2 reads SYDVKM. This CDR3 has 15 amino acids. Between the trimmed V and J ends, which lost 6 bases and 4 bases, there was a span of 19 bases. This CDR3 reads CASSENLGSLYEQYF. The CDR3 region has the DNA TGTGCCAGCAGCGAAAACCTGGGGAGTTTGTACGAGCAGTACTTC.

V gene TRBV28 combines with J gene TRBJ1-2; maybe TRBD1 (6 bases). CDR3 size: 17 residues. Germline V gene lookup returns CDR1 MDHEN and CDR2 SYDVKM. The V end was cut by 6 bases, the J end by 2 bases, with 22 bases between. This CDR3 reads CASSPQSLGGRNYGYTF. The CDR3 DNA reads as TGTGCCAGCAGCCCACAATCCCTGGGGGGGCGCAACTATGGCTACACCTTC.

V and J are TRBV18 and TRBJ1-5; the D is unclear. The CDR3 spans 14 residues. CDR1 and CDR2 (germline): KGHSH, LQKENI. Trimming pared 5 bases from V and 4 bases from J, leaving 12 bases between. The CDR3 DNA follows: TGTGCCAGCTCAGAACTGGACGGGAATCAGCCCCAGCATTTT. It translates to CASSELDGNQPQHF.

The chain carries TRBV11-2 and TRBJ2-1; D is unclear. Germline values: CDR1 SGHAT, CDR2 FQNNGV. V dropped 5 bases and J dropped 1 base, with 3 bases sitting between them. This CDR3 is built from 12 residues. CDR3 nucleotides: TGTGCCAGCAGCACATCCTACAATGAGCAGTTCTTC. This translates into CASSTSYNEQFF.

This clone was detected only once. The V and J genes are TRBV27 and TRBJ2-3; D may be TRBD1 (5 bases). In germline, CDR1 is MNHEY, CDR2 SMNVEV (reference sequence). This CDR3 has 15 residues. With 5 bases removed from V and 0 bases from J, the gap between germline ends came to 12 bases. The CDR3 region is CASSRLGASTDTQYF. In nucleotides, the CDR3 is TGTGCCAGCAGTAGGCTTGGGGCTAGCACAGATACGCAGTATTTT.

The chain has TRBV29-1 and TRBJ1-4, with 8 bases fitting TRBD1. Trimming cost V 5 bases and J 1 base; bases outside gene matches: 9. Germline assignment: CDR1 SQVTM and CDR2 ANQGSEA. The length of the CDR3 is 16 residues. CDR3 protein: CSVRLTGVKTNEKLFF. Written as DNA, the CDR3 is TGCAGCGTTCGGCTGACAGGGGTAAAAACTAATGAAAAACTGTTTTTT.

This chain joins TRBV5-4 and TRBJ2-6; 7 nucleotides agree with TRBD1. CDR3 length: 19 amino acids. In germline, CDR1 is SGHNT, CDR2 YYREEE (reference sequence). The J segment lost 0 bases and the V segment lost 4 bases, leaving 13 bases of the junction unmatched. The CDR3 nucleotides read TGTGCCAGCAGCCAAAGGGACAGCCCTTCATCCTCTGGGGCCAACGTCCTGACTTTC. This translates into CASSQRDSPSSSGANVLTF.

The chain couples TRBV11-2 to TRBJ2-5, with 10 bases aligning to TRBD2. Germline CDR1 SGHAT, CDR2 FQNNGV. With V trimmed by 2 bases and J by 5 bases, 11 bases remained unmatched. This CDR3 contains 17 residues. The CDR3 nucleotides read TGTGCCAGCAGCTTACGGACTAGCGGTCGGAGGGCGGAGACCCAGTACTTC. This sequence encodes CASSLRTSGRRAETQYF.

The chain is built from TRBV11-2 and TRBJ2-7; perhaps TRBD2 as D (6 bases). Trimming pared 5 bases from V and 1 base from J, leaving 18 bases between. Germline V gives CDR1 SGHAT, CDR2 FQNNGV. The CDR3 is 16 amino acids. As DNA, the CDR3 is TGTGCCAGCAGCCTATCCCGGGACTCAATTTCCTACGAGCAGTACTTC. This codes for CASSLSRDSISYEQYF.

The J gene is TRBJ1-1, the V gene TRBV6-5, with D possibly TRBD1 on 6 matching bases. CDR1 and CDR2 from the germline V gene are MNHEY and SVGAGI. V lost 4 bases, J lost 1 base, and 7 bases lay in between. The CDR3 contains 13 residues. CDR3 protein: CASSSRGNTEAFF. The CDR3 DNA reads TGTGCCAGCAGTTCCAGGGGGAACACTGAAGCTTTCTTT.

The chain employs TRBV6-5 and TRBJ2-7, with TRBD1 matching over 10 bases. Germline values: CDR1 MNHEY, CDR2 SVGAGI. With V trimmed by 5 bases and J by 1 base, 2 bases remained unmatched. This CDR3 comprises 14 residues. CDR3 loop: CASSRGQGSYEQYF. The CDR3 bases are TGTGCCAGCAGTCGGGGACAGGGGTCCTACGAGCAGTACTTC.